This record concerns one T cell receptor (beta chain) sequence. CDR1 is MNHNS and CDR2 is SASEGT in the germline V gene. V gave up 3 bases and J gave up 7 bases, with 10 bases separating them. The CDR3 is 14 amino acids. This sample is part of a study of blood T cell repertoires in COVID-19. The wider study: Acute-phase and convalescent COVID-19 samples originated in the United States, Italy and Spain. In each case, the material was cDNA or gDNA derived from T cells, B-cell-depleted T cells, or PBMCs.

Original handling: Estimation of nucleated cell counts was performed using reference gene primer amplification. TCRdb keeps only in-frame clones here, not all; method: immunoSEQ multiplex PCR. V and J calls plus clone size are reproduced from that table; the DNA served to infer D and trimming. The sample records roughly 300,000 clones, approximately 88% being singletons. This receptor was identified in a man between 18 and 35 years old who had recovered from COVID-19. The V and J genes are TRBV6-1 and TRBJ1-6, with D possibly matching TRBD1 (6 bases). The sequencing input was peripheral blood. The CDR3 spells CASSDRGPNSPLHF. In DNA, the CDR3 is TGTGCCAGCAGTGACAGGGGACCCAATTCACCCCTCCACTTT.